This T cell receptor beta chain came from a study of OX40 agonist ivuxolimab in advanced cancers. Study-level points and caveats: Both CD4+ and CD8+ T cell populations in blood had undergone clonal expansion by week 6 at 0.1 to 3.0 mg/kg.

This clone has just a few counts. What it recognizes is unknown. Generated by immunoSEQ multiplex PCR, the TCRdb table keeps only in-frame clones and is missing some. The top ten clones hold about 0.78% of a sample with around 82,000 clones, 70% to 90% of them seen once. At cycle 4 day 1, cycle 7 day 1, and baseline, blood was sampled. This receptor was obtained from an adult with an advanced solid tumor such as melanoma, head and neck, liver or kidney cancer. The sequenced sample was CD4+ or CD8+ T cells sorted from blood, obtained in a trial of the OX40 agonist ivuxolimab.

CDR3 sequence reads: CASSDQGQPQHF. The DNA for the CDR3 is TGTGCCAGCAGTGATCAGGGTCAGCCCCAGCATTTT. This chain uses TRBV2 with TRBJ1-5, with D possibly being TRBD1 (5 bases). V was shortened by 3 bases and J by 6 bases, with 6 bases between the two germline ends. Germline values: CDR1 SNHLY, CDR2 FYNNEI. The CDR3 totals 12 residues. Using reference TRBV2 and TRBJ1-5 for the parts outside the CDR3, the full variable domain is EPEVTQTPSHQVTQMGQEVILRCVPISNHLYFYWYRQILGQKVEFLVSFYNNEISEKSEIFDDQFSVERPDGSNFTLKIRSTKLEDSAMYFCASSDQGQPQHFGDGTRLSIL.